The 2 T cell receptor beta chains below come from one sample, sequenced in a study of blood T cells in healthy people across ages. For the second PCR, which ran for 7 to 11 cycles, a sample-barcoded 5' primer and a J-beta primer mix were used. TCRdb processed the 5' RACE reads anew with MiXCR; each CDR3 protein has one entry. The sample includes around 620,000 distinct CDR3 sequences, roughly 28% seen only once; the top ten take roughly 18%. What was sequenced was blood. Receptors were obtained from a woman in her 70s in good health.

This sequence joins TRBV7-2 and TRBJ1-2, with 8 bases matching TRBD1. The CDR3 has 14 residues. Germline trimming cut 7 bases from V and 0 bases from J; bases unmatched to any gene: 4. Germline V gene data show CDR1 as SGHTA and CDR2 as FQGNSA. DNA for the CDR3: TGTGCCAGCAACGGACAGGGCTCTAACTATGGCTACACCTTC. This sequence encodes CASNGQGSNYGYTF.

The chain uses TRBV6-5 and TRBJ1-1; D unresolved. This CDR3 is 15 amino acids long. Germline CDR1 and CDR2: MNHEY and SVGAGI. Deletions cut 6 bases from V and 5 bases from J, with 19 bases between. The CDR3 loop is CASSSRSRVETEAFF. The CDR3 DNA follows: TGTGCCAGCAGCTCGCGGTCGAGGGTGGAAACTGAAGCTTTCTTT.